This TCR beta chain was recorded in a study of blood T cell repertoires in COVID-19 (dated by TCRdb to the early 2020s). Background on the whole study: Samples from collaborators originated in the United States, Italy and Spain and spanned both the acute and convalescent phases of COVID-19. The samples were drawn from two sources: the first 160 participants of the ongoing ImmuneRACE study, and 950 to 1,500 subjects contributed by 6 global collaborators. A de-identified subject ID, COVID-19 status, age in years and sex were almost always included in the sample metadata. Where available, HLA class I and class II types were taken from metadata supplied by the sample provider and were not determined by assay-based typing. The material from the prospective study consisted of cDNA or gDNA derived from T cells, B-cell-depleted T cells, or PBMCs. Subjects who had been exposed to COVID-19, were actively infected with it, or had recovered from it provided the deeply sampled blood TCRbeta repertoires that made up the dataset. The repertoires were released in a freely available public database intended as a resource for research on the immune response to SARS-CoV-2. Study-wide findings and limitations: How much clinical and demographic metadata was included differed by source and by participant, and the metadata was provided uncurated.

The collaborating institutions used their own protocols to collect whole blood in K2EDTA tubes. Collaborator samples were shipped for TCRbeta analysis as frozen whole blood, isolated PBMCs, or DNA extracted from either sample type. From V the trimming removes 3 bases and from J it removes 2 bases, while the gene matches leave 7 bases of the junction unaccounted for. From its cysteine to its phenylalanine, the CDR3 spans 15 amino acids. Just CDR3 DNA is preserved here, 45 bases in frame from base 1. As encoded in the germline V gene (reference sequence), CDR1 is GTSNPN while CDR2 is SVGIG. With regard to this clone: This clone's antigen is unknown. Base qualities are missing; no much larger clone stands one base away.

TCRbeta CDR3 regions were amplified from genomic DNA by means of the immunoSEQ Assay, a bias-controlled multiplex PCR. The authors' analysis ran thus. The number of nucleated cells in each sample was estimated from the amplification of reference gene primers within the assay. To quantify the absolute abundance of each unique TCRbeta CDR3 rearrangement, sequence reads were collapsed and filtered. For each sample, productive Simpson clonality was calculated by taking the square root of Simpson's diversity index across productive rearrangements. The table comes from immuneACCESS by way of TCRdb, which keeps in-frame sequences with V and J called. Part of the clones is missing from these tables; in studies checked, under half for an unresolved V gene and the rest for unknown reasons. The V and J calls and the clone size are those of that table, but D and trimming were determined from the DNA. The sample includes roughly 91,000 clones, with around 83% observed a single time. The top ten clonotypes cover under 2% of the sample.

This receptor was identified in a man between 65 and 79 years old with active or convalescent COVID-19. This sequence uses TRBV30 and TRBJ2-3, and 8 junctional nucleotides match TRBD1. Sample: peripheral blood. The DNA reads as follows: TGTGCCTGGAGCCCTTCGACAGGGGACACAGATACGCAGTATTTT. This translates into CAWSPSTGDTDTQYF.